The 3 T cell receptor beta chains presented below share a single source sample, sequenced in a study of blood T cell repertoires in COVID-19. Only in-frame clones appear in the TCRdb table, and some are missing; sequencing was by immunoSEQ multiplex PCR. The table has 100,000 to 150,000 clones, 88% seen once. The sequenced sample was peripheral blood. All receptors come from a man between 50 and 59 years old with acute or convalescent COVID-19.

The genes are TRBV5-4 and TRBJ1-6; perhaps TRBD1 as D (5 bases). The length of the CDR3 is 19 residues. Trimming cost V 0 bases and J 9 bases, with 25 bases left between them. CDR1 and CDR2 from the germline V gene are SGHNT and YYREEE (reference sequence). The CDR3: CASSLGHTAGPTGGSPLHF. The CDR3 region has the DNA TGTGCCAGCAGCTTGGGACATACTGCGGGACCTACGGGAGGTTCACCCCTCCACTTT.

This chain links TRBV9 with TRBJ2-2; 13 positions agree with TRBD2. CDR3 size: 15 residues. V lost 3 bases, J lost 7 bases, and 3 bases stayed unmatched. Germline V gives CDR1 SGDLS, CDR2 YYNGEE. The CDR3: CASSARTSGGGELFF. For the CDR3, the DNA is TGTGCCAGCAGCGCACGGACTAGCGGGGGCGGGGAGCTGTTTTTT.

This chain links TRBV2 with TRBJ1-1; 9 bases agree with TRBD1. The CDR3 runs 16 residues. J was trimmed by 9 bases and V by 2 bases; bases with no gene match: 13. Germline loops: CDR1 SNHLY, CDR2 FYNNEI. The CDR3 here is CASSEMGPGQGSKAFF. The CDR3 DNA is TGTGCCAGCAGTGAAATGGGCCCGGGACAGGGAAGTAAAGCTTTCTTT.